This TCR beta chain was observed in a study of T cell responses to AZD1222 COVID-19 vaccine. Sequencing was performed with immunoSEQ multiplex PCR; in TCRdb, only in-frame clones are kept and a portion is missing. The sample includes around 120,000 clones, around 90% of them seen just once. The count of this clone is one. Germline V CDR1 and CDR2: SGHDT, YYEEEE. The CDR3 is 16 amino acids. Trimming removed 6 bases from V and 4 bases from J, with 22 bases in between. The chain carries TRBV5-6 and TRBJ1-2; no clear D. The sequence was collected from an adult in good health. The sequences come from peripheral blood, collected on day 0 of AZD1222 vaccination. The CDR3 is CASTKWSGLNFYGYTF. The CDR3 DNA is TGTGCCAGCACCAAATGGTCAGGCCTTAACTTCTATGGCTACACCTTC.